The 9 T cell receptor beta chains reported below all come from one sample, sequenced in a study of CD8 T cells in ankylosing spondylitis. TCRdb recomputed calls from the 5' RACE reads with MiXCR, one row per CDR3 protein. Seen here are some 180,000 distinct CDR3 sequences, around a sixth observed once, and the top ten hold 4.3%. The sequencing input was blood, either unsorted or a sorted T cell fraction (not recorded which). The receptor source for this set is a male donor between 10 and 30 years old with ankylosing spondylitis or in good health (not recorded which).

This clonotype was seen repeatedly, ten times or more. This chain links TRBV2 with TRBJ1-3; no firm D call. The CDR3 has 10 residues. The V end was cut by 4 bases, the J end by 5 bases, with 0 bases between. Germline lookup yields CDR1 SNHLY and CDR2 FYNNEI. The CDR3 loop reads CASSGNTIYF. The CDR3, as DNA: TGTGCCAGCAGTGGAAACACCATATATTTT.

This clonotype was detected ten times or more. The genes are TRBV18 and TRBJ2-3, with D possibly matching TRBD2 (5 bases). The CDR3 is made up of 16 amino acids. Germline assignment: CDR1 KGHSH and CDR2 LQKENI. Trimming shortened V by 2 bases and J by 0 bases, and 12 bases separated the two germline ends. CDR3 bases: TGTGCCAGCTCACCAAGGAGGCGGACTAGCACAGATACGCAGTATTTT. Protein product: CASSPRRRTSTDTQYF.

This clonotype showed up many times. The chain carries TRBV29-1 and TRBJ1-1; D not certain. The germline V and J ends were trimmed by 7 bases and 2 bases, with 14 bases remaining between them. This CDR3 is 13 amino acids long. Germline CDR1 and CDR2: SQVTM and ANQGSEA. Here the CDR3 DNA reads TGCAGCGCCCGAAACAGTATTAACACTGAAGCTTTCTTT. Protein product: CSARNSINTEAFF.

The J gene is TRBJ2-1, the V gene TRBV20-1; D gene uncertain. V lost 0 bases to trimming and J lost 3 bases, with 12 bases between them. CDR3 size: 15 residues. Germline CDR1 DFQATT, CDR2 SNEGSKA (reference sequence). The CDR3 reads CSARDPRSSYNEQFF. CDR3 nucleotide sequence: TGCAGTGCTAGAGACCCCCGGTCTAGCTACAATGAGCAGTTCTTC.

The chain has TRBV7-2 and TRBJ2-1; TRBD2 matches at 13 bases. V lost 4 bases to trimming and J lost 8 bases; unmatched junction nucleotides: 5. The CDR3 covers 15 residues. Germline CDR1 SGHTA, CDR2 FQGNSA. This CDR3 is CASSSGLAGKHEQFF. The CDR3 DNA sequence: TGTGCCAGCAGCTCGGGACTAGCGGGAAAGCATGAGCAGTTCTTC.

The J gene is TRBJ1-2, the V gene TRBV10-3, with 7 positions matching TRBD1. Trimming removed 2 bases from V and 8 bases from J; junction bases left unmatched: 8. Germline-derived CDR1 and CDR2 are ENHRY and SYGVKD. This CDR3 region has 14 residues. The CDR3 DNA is TGTGCCATCAGTGAGACAGGGGCTATTGACGGCTACACCTTC. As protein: CAISETGAIDGYTF.

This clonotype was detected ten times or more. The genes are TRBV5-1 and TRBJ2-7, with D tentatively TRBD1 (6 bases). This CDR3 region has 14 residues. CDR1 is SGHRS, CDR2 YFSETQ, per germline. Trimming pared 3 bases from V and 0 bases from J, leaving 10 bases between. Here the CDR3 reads CASSSRGSSYEQYF. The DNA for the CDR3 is TGCGCCAGCAGCTCCAGGGGCAGCTCCTACGAGCAGTACTTC. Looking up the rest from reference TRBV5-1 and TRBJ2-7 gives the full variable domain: KAGVTQTPRYLIKTRGQQVTLSCSPISGHRSVSWYQQTPGQGLQFLFEYFSETQRNKGNFPGRFSGRQFSNSRSEMNVSTLELGDSALYLCASSSRGSSYEQYFGPGTRLTVT.

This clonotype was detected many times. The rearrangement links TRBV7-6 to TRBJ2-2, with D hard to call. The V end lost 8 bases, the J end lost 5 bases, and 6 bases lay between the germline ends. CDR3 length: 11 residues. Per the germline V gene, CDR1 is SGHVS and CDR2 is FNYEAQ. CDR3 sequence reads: CASGWTGELFF. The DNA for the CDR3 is TGTGCCAGCGGATGGACCGGGGAGCTGTTTTTT. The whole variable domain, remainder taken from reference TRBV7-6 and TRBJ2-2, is GAGVSQSPRYKVTKRGQDVALRCDPISGHVSLYWYRQALGQGPEFLTYFNYEAQQDKSGLPNDRFSAERPEGSISTLTIQRTEQRDSAMYRCASGWTGELFFGEGSRLTVL.

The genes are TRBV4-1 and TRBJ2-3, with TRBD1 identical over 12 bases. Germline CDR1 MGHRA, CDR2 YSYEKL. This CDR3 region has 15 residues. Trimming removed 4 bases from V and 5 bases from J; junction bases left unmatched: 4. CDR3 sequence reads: CASSPGTGGIDTQYF. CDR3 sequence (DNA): TGCGCCAGCAGCCCCGGGACAGGGGGCATAGATACGCAGTATTTT.